The 15 T cell receptor beta chains given below trace back to one sample, sequenced in a study of blood T cell repertoires in COVID-19 (TCRdb year 2020). Libraries were constructed by the immunoSEQ multiplex PCR assay. The source is immuneACCESS, and TCRdb retained only in-frame sequences with V and J called. Part of the clones is not carried over; for the studies checked, unresolved V genes explain less than half of this, and the remainder is unexplained. A total of about 27,000 clones appear in this sample, approximately 83% of them only once. The ten largest clones take up over 25% of the sample. Sequencing input: peripheral blood. The receptor set was obtained from a man between 65 and 85 years old with active COVID-19.

The chain joins TRBV20-1 to TRBJ2-7, with D perhaps TRBD2 (5 bases). Trimming took off 7 bases at V and 1 base at J, with 8 bases between the two ends. The CDR3 runs 11 residues. Germline CDR1 reads DFQATT; CDR2 reads SNEGSKA (reference sequence). CDR3 DNA sequence: TGCAGTGATCGGGGATCCTACGAGCAGTACTTC. Amino acids: CSDRGSYEQYF.

This clone showed up just a few times. CDR3 bases: TGTGCCAGCAGCGTCAGCTTCGGATCGGGCGAGCAGTACTTC. It codes for CASSVSFGSGEQYF. The gene calls are TRBV5-8 and TRBJ2-7, with D hard to call. This CDR3 has 14 amino acids. Germline lookup yields CDR1 SGHTS and CDR2 YDEGEE. V was cut by 4 bases and J by 6 bases, with 17 bases left in between.

The genes are TRBV24-1 and TRBJ1-5, with D possibly being TRBD1 (6 bases). The germline CDR1 and CDR2 sequences are KGHDR and SFDVKD. The ends were cut back, 2 bases at V and 9 bases at J, with 13 bases in the middle. The CDR3 is made up of 14 amino acids. The CDR3 DNA follows: TGTGCCACCAGTGATTGGGCAGGGGTTGGGCCCCAGCATTTT. Amino acids: CATSDWAGVGPQHF.

A note on this clone: A junction end diverges from the germline sequence, so it may reflect a read error. V usage is TRBV7-9 and J usage is TRBJ2-7, with TRBD1 identical over 8 bases. The germline CDR1 and CDR2 sequences are SEHNR and FQNEAQ (reference sequence). The CDR3 covers 15 residues. The CDR3 nucleotides are TGTGCCAGCAGCTTAGTCACAGGGGGGTCCCCCAGGATATCTTTC. It encodes CASSLVTGGSPRISF.

V usage is TRBV10-1 and J usage is TRBJ2-1; 10 bases map to TRBD2. Trimming at V came to 6 bases and at J to 10 bases, leaving 21 bases not matched to a gene. This CDR3 spans 18 amino acids. Germline V CDR1 and CDR2: WNHNN, SYGVQD (reference sequence). The CDR3 spells CASRTSRRAAGGPGEQFF. DNA for the CDR3: TGCGCCAGCAGAACATCTCGGCGGGCAGCGGGAGGGCCTGGGGAGCAGTTCTTC.

CDR3 nucleotides: TGTGCCAGCAGTGAGGGACAAGGCGGGGAGACCCAGTACTTC. Translation: CASSEGQGGETQYF. This chain links TRBV2 with TRBJ2-5; D might be TRBD1 (6 bases). The V gene's germline CDR1 is SNHLY and CDR2 FYNNEI. The CDR3 runs to 14 residues. V dropped 3 bases and J dropped 5 bases, with 13 bases sitting between them.

This chain links TRBV27 with TRBJ2-1; TRBD1 is a possible D gene (5 bases). Between the trimmed V and J ends, which lost 6 bases and 3 bases, there was a span of 9 bases. This CDR3 comprises 13 residues. Germline assignment: CDR1 MNHEY and CDR2 SMNVEV (reference sequence). The CDR3 is CASRRGNYNEQFF. Here the CDR3 DNA reads TGTGCCAGCAGAAGGGGAAACTACAATGAGCAGTTCTTC.

The sample holds one count of this clone. The chain carries TRBV5-4 and TRBJ2-7, with 9 bases aligning to TRBD1. Germline CDR1 is SGHNT and CDR2 is YYREEE (reference sequence). CDR3 length equals 15 residues. The V segment lost 6 bases and the J segment 4 bases; nucleotides outside the gene matches: 11. The CDR3 region has the DNA TGTGCCAGCACCAATCCGGGGACAGGGATTTACGAGCAGTACTTC. Its translation is CASTNPGTGIYEQYF.

CDR3 DNA sequence: TGTGCCAGCAGCTCCAACAGCTACAGCTCCTACAATGAGCAGTTCTTC. Residues: CASSSNSYSSYNEQFF. V is TRBV7-8 and J is TRBJ2-1; no firm D call. The V and J ends lost 4 bases and 0 bases respectively, with 13 bases between them. This CDR3 spans 16 amino acids. Germline V lookup: CDR1 SGHVS, CDR2 FQNEAQ.

This clone has only a few counts. The rearrangement uses TRBV12-3 or TRBV12-4 and TRBJ1-2; TRBD1 might be the D (6 bases). This CDR3 is 13 amino acids long. The V end was cut by 6 bases, the J end by 8 bases, with 16 bases between. The CDR3 protein is CASSTTGISGYTF. The CDR3 DNA sequence: TGTGCCAGCAGCACAACAGGGATCAGCGGCTACACCTTC.

The chain couples TRBV2 to TRBJ2-1; 12 nucleotides align to TRBD2. The trim removed 5 bases at V and 4 bases at J, leaving 6 bases unmatched. Germline values: CDR1 SNHLY, CDR2 FYNNEI. This CDR3 has 16 amino acids. The CDR3 DNA is TGTGCCAGCAGTACAGGACTAGCGGGGCGATACAATGAGCAGTTCTTC. Its translation: CASSTGLAGRYNEQFF.

The V and J genes are TRBV6-5 and TRBJ1-1, with unresolved D. CDR1 is MNHEY and CDR2 is SVGAGI in the germline V gene. V shed 7 bases and J shed 5 bases, with 11 bases lying between them. This CDR3 region has 12 residues. The CDR3 DNA is TGTGCCAGCATAGAAGGGAGGACTGAAGCTTTCTTT. Translation gives CASIEGRTEAFF.

This sequence joins TRBV19 and TRBJ2-1, with 13 bases lining up with TRBD2. Per germline, CDR1 LNHDA and CDR2 SQIVND (reference sequence). The CDR3 loop spans 15 amino acids. Trimming cost V 6 bases and J 6 bases; bases outside gene matches: 5. The chain's CDR3 is CASRLAGGPGNEQFF. The DNA of the CDR3 is TGTGCCAGTAGACTAGCGGGAGGGCCTGGCAATGAGCAGTTCTTC. The variable domain in full, completed from reference TRBV19 and TRBJ2-1, reads DGGITQSPKYLFRKEGQNVTLSCEQNLNHDAMYWYRQDPGQGLRLIYYSQIVNDFQKGDIAEGYSVSREKKESFPLTVTSAQKNPTAFYLCASRLAGGPGNEQFFGPGTRLTVL.

The CDR3 protein is CASRRSGDYEQYF. CDR3 bases: TGTGCCAGCAGGCGATCAGGGGACTACGAGCAGTACTTC. The V call is TRBV28, the J call TRBJ2-7, with D possibly being TRBD1 (6 bases). The germline V gene has CDR1 MDHEN and CDR2 SYDVKM. Trimming shortened V by 6 bases and J by 3 bases, and 12 bases separated the two germline ends. CDR3 length equals 13 residues.

The V and J genes are TRBV2 and TRBJ1-5; 7 nucleotides agree with TRBD1. Germline V gene lookup returns CDR1 SNHLY and CDR2 FYNNEI. The CDR3 totals 16 residues. The V gene end was trimmed by 3 bases and the J gene end by 3 bases; junction bases not matched to a gene: 8. DNA for the CDR3: TGTGCCAGCAGTGATTTTGTGACAGGGATCAATCAGCCCCAGCATTTT. This codes for CASSDFVTGINQPQHF. Using reference TRBV2 and TRBJ1-5 for the parts outside the CDR3, the full variable domain is EPEVTQTPSHQVTQMGQEVILRCVPISNHLYFYWYRQILGQKVEFLVSFYNNEISEKSEIFDDQFSVERPDGSNFTLKIRSTKLEDSAMYFCASSDFVTGINQPQHFGDGTRLSIL.